The rows below give T cell receptor beta chains drawn from one sample of a study of blood T cell repertoires in COVID-19. Produced via immunoSEQ multiplex PCR; TCRdb's table is partial and in-frame only. Of some 220,000 clones detected, approximately 90% appear once; the ten largest clones hold over 3%. What was sequenced was PBMCs or T cells enriched from blood (not recorded which). The receptors here all came from a woman aged 40 to 50 with acute COVID-19. Each CDR3 is given with its conserved first and last residue. A D gene is named only where the DNA matches it firmly. Size tells how often a clone was seen (once, few, many) or the class of an expanded clone, and some rows leave it out.

size: NA; V: TRBV5-6; J: TRBJ1-2; D: TRBD1; DNA: TGTGCCAGCAGCTACCTAACAGGGGTGGGTGACTATGGCTACACCTTC; CDR3: CASSYLTGVGDYGYTF
size: NA; V: TRBV27; J: TRBJ1-2; D: TRBD1; DNA: TGTGCCAGCTCGGACAGGGGATGGTATGGCTACACCTTC; CDR3: CASSDRGWYGYTF
size: once; V: TRBV6-2/TRBV6-3; J: TRBJ2-1; D: TRBD1; DNA: TGTGCCAGCAGCCCCCTCCAACCGGGACAGGGGGCATATGAGCAGTTCTTC; CDR3: CASSPLQPGQGAYEQFF
size: NA; V: TRBV25-1; J: TRBJ1-1; D: NA; DNA: TGTGCCAGCAGTGAATTTCGCAGGGGAGAAGCTTTCTTT; CDR3: CASSEFRRGEAFF
size: NA; V: TRBV6-5; J: TRBJ2-7; D: TRBD1; DNA: TGTGCCACTGGCAGGGGGCTTAACTACGAGCAGTACTTC; CDR3: CATGRGLNYEQYF
size: few; V: TRBV15; J: TRBJ2-5; D: TRBD1; DNA: TGTGCCACCAGCGGACAGGGACAAGAGACCCAGTACTTC; CDR3: CATSGQGQETQYF
size: once; V: TRBV4-1; J: TRBJ1-6; D: TRBD1; DNA: TGCGCCAGCAGCTCCATAGACAGGGGCGATTCACCCCTCCACTTT; CDR3: CASSSIDRGDSPLHF
size: NA; V: TRBV19; J: TRBJ2-2; D: TRBD2; DNA: TGTGCCAGTAGTATAGCCCGGACTAGTAACACCGGGGAGCTGTTTTTT; CDR3: CASSIARTSNTGELFF
size: NA; V: TRBV2; J: TRBJ1-5; D: NA; DNA: TGTGCCAGCAGTGGTACCGGGTATAGCAATCAGCCCCAGCATTTT; CDR3: CASSGTGYSNQPQHF
size: NA; V: TRBV6-1; J: TRBJ1-4; D: NA; DNA: TGTGCCAGCAGTGAAGGGGGCCCCAAACTGTTTTTT; CDR3: CASSEGGPKLFF
size: NA; V: TRBV7-9; J: TRBJ1-5; D: NA; DNA: TGTGCCAGCAGCTCCGGCAGGGGTATTAGCAATCAGCCCCAGCATTTT; CDR3: CASSSGRGISNQPQHF